Ten or more counts support the clone carrying this TCR beta chain. Its antigen remains unknown. This record comes from a study of T cell repertoires in cytomegalovirus infection. The V end was cut by 6 bases, the J end by 4 bases, with 12 bases between. CDR3 length equals 13 residues. Germline CDR1 reads SEHNR; CDR2 reads FQNEAQ (reference sequence). Overall study findings and caveats: Across the ex vivo response, the dominant clonotypes were HLA-C-restricted CMV-specific TCR beta clonotypes.

Each CDR3 protein gets one entry after TCRdb re-called the reads with MiXCR. This table holds 100,000 or so distinct CDR3 sequences, roughly 29% found once. V gene TRBV7-9 combines with J gene TRBJ1-1, with D hard to call. The TCR was taken from a human donor in good health (CMV status not recorded). Some clones in this sample may be carry-over from other donors' samples. Source: CD8+ T cells from cultured PBMCs, taken from culture after CMV antigen stimulation. The CDR3 nucleotides read TGTGCCAGCAGGAGCCCAGCAGGCACTGAAGCTTTCTTT. It translates to CASRSPAGTEAFF.